This record looks at one TCR beta chain sequence and its context. Its antigen remains unknown. TCR beta libraries used roughly 1.9 micrograms of DNA from cryopreserved PBMCs. Only in-frame clones appear in the TCRdb table, and some are missing; sequencing was by immunoSEQ multiplex PCR. The data hold around 250,000 clones, with 60% to 75% observed a single time. The data stem from a study of cytotoxic CD8 clonotypes in ibrutinib-treated CLL. Overall study context: Outcomes included around 24 partial and 2 complete responses; after median 68 months, roughly 14 stayed remitted and around 12 progressed. Mean productive templates were 255,043; mean productive rearrangements were roughly 94,000. General observations from the study: Public clonotypes, an uncommon group, contracted or remained stable on treatment.

Germline values: CDR1 SGHDN, CDR2 FVKESK. V was shortened by 3 bases and J by 9 bases, with 6 bases between the two germline ends. The length of the CDR3 is 11 residues. Sample: PBMCs, taken after 24 months of ibrutinib treatment. The chain carries TRBV14 and TRBJ2-1; D is undetermined. The sequence came from a human donor with chronic lymphocytic leukemia. CDR3 loop: CASSQATEQFF. As DNA, the CDR3 is TGTGCCAGCAGCCAGGCTACTGAGCAGTTCTTC. Drawing the rest from reference TRBV14 and TRBJ2-1, the complete variable domain is EAGVTQFPSHSVIEKGQTVTLRCDPISGHDNLYWYRRVMGKEIKFLLHFVKESKQDESGMPNNRFLAERTGGTYSTLKVQPAELEDSGVYFCASSQATEQFFGPGTRLTVL.